The T cell receptor beta chain under discussion was sequenced for a study of T cell responses to AZD1222 COVID-19 vaccine. The study's findings and limits: Sampling captured repertoires only after the peak T cell response. Two doses of AZD1222 preceded a rise in Spike-specific TCR breadth and depth. Females outnumbered males among donors, who were mostly white British; clonal diversity was possibly underestimated.

Repertoires were generated with immunoSEQ multiplex PCR, while TCRdb's copy carries only in-frame clones and drops some. Among around 110,000 clones listed, roughly 88% were seen once. Remarks on this clone: Antigen: not known.

The CDR3 consists of 15 residues. Germline V gene data show CDR1 as LNHDA and CDR2 as SQIVND (reference sequence). V lost 5 bases to trimming and J lost 11 bases; unmatched junction nucleotides: 10. The material sequenced was peripheral blood, taken on day 0 of MenACWY control vaccination. The origin of this receptor is an adult in good health. The chain recombines TRBV19 with TRBJ1-6; 9 bases align to TRBD1. The chain's CDR3 is CASSVDRGNYPPLHF. CDR3 DNA sequence: TGTGCCAGTAGTGTGGACAGGGGTAATTACCCACCCCTCCACTTT.